This is a list of T cell receptor beta chains from one sample in a study of CD8+CD57+ T cells in acquired aplastic anemia. MiXCR was run by TCRdb on the reads, yielding one entry per CDR3 protein. The table has 62,000 or so distinct CDR3 sequences, 54% seen once. Specimen: sorted CD4+, CD8+, or CD8+CD57+ T cells (not recorded which) from PBMCs. Receptors were obtained from a human donor in good health, serving as a control. The CDR3 runs from the conserved cysteine through the conserved F or W. A D gene is named only where the DNA matches it firmly. Where a row states a size, it is once, few, many or the class of an expanded clone; other rows omit it.

abundance: .; v_gene: TRBV7-3; d_gene: .; j_gene: TRBJ2-7; len: 12; CDR3nt: TGTGCCAGCAGCTCCCCGGGCTACGAGCAGTACTTC; CDR3aa: CASSSPGYEQYF
abundance: many; v_gene: TRBV6-1; d_gene: TRBD1; j_gene: TRBJ1-1; len: 16; CDR3nt: TGTGCCAGCAGTGAAACCCCGGGACAGGGAGACACTGAAGCTTTCTTT; CDR3aa: CASSETPGQGDTEAFF
abundance: .; v_gene: TRBV5-5; d_gene: .; j_gene: TRBJ2-7; len: 18; CDR3nt: TGTGCCAGCAGCTCCGGGACAACAGTATGGCTCAGCTCCTACGAGCAGTACTTC; CDR3aa: CASSSGTTVWLSSYEQYF
abundance: .; v_gene: TRBV2; d_gene: .; j_gene: TRBJ2-5; len: 17; CDR3nt: TGTGCCACCAGTGATGCTACCGGGGCCAACCCCCCAGAGACCCAGTACTTC; CDR3aa: CATSDATGANPPETQYF
abundance: many; v_gene: TRBV6-4; d_gene: .; j_gene: TRBJ2-3; len: 14; CDR3nt: TGTGCCAGCAGTGGCGGGGTTGGTGGAGATACGCAGTATTTT; CDR3aa: CASSGGVGGDTQYF
abundance: few; v_gene: TRBV29-1; d_gene: TRBD1; j_gene: TRBJ1-5; len: 14; CDR3nt: TGCAGCGTTGGGGGACAGGGTGACCATCAGCCCCAGCATTTT; CDR3aa: CSVGGQGDHQPQHF
abundance: .; v_gene: TRBV5-1; d_gene: .; j_gene: TRBJ1-1; len: 14; CDR3nt: TGCGCCAGCAGCTTGAACAGCTTGAACGCTGAGGCTTTCTTT; CDR3aa: CASSLNSLNAEAFF
abundance: many; v_gene: TRBV5-1; d_gene: .; j_gene: TRBJ1-1; len: 14; CDR3nt: TGCGCCAGCAGCCGGGGTGGGGAGAACACTGAAGCTTTCTTT; CDR3aa: CASSRGGENTEAFF
abundance: many; v_gene: TRBV20-1; d_gene: TRBD2; j_gene: TRBJ2-3; len: 18; CDR3nt: TGCAGTGCTAGGAGGGCAACTAGCGAGCGCGGACCCACAGATACGCAGTATTTT; CDR3aa: CSARRATSERGPTDTQYF
abundance: once; v_gene: TRBV2; d_gene: .; j_gene: TRBJ1-5; len: 12; CDR3nt: TGTGCCAGCATGGTTGGTAATCAGCCCCAGCATTTT; CDR3aa: CASMVGNQPQHF
abundance: .; v_gene: TRBV19; d_gene: .; j_gene: TRBJ1-1; len: 14; CDR3nt: TGTGCCAGTATTCTCAGTCCCATGAACACTGAAGCTTTCTTT; CDR3aa: CASILSPMNTEAFF